This paragraph covers one T cell receptor (beta chain) sequence. What this receptor recognizes is not known. No base-level quality is on record; no much larger clone is a single base apart. The sample comes from a study of post-analysis software for immune sequencing data (dated by TCRdb to about 2015). As for the study more broadly: The recorded disease courses included relapsing-remitting, secondary progressive and progressive-relapsing multiple sclerosis, and some patients had no subtype annotation. The multiple sclerosis patient repertoires were compared with some twelve previously published healthy control repertoires from donors aged about 6 to 28 years. A subset of samples was prepared in parallel using single-end sample barcoding, then pooled and co-amplified after Illumina adapter ligation.

To demonstrate the VDJtools post-analysis software, the study profiled TCR beta repertoires from the peripheral blood of 13 young patients with multiple sclerosis. Multiple sclerosis patients were children and adolescents aged roughly 6 to 15 years. The library was made by PCR. The run used an Illumina HiSeq 2500. To reduce PCR and sequencing biases, unique molecular identifiers were incorporated into the TCR beta cDNA libraries. Every 1 to 10 million input T cells yielded roughly 0.5 million cDNA molecules, meaning each molecule approximated one T cell. The same protocol used for the earlier healthy control dataset was applied to prepare and sequence the patient libraries. Samples belonging to the same batch were prepared together, multiplexed and sequenced on a shared HiSeq lane. The study's processing was this. MIGEC was used to process the raw barcoded reads, and molecular identifier groups with only a single read were discarded before consensus assembly and CDR3 extraction. Clonotype tables were post-analysed with VDJtools, and diversity was normalized by down-sampling all datasets to the smallest sample size. Repertoire overlap clustering matched CDR3 amino acid but not nucleotide sequences to correct batch-related cross-sample contamination. TCRdb reworked the public reads: Q25 trimming with fastp, MiXCR clone assembly, productive beta chains retained. Rows with one shared CDR3 protein collapse into an entry with the most common genes and DNA. It is TCRdb's table, rather than the study itself, that gives the V and J calls and clone size. This sample holds about 820,000 distinct CDR3 sequences; roughly 50% were observed only once. The top ten constitute 4% to 5.5% of the sample.

General findings and caveats noted by the study authors: Direct clustering with F measure showed strong co-clustering of samples prepared in the same batch, prompting a batch-effect correction. Four or five TRBV segments, including TRBV5-6, TRBV5-1 and TRBV20-1, were significantly more frequent in patients than controls. The multiple sclerosis patient group was slightly younger than the control group. Multiple sclerosis patients had significantly lower normalized Chao1 diversity than controls, a result that suggests substantial peripheral T-cell clonal expansion.

V and J are truncated by 3 bases and 6 bases respectively, leaving an intervening sequence of 12 bases. The CDR3 covers 13 residues, taking in both the cysteine and the phenylalanine. Only CDR3 DNA remains: 39 bases, in frame from the first base. The sequence derives from a girl aged 5-17 years with multiple sclerosis. Sequenced input: blood. The sequence links TRBV12-3 or TRBV12-4 to TRBJ2-7; the D gene is possibly TRBD1 or TRBD2, with 6 bases matching each. The DNA sequence is given as TGTGCCAGCAGTTTCCAGGGGAGGCTCGAGCAGTACTTC. It codes for CASSFQGRLEQYF.